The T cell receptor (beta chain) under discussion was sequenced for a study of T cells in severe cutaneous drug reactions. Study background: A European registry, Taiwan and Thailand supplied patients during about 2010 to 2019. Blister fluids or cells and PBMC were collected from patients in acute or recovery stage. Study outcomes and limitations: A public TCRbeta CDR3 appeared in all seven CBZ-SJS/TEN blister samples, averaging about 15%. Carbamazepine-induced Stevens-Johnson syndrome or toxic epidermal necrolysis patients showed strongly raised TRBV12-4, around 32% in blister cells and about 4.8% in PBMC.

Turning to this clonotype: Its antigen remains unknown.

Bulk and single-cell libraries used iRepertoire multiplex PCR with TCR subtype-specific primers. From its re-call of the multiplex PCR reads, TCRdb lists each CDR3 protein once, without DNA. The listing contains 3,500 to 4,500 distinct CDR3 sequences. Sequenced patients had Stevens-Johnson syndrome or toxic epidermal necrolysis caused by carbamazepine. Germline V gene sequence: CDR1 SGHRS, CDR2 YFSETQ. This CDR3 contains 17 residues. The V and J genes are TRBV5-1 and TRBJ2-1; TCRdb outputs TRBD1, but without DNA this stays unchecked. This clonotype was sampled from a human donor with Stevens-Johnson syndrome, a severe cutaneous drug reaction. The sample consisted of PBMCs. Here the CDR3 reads CASSLAGSASTYNEQFF.